The 11 T cell receptor beta chains listed next were all sequenced from one sample in a study of T cell responses to AZD1222 COVID-19 vaccine. Assay: immunoSEQ multiplex PCR; the TCRdb copy retains only in-frame clones and omits some. The data show some 140,000 clones, more than 85% seen once. The material sequenced was peripheral blood, taken 28 days after the second AZD1222 dose. The receptor set was obtained from an adult who received the AZD1222 COVID-19 vaccine.

The rearrangement joins TRBV19 to TRBJ2-2; D might be TRBD2 (6 bases). Trimming cost V 8 bases and J 4 bases, with 14 bases left between them. From germline, CDR1 is LNHDA and CDR2 SQIVND (reference sequence). This CDR3 region has 14 residues. The CDR3 protein is CASWGVYGTGELFF. CDR3 DNA sequence: TGTGCCAGTTGGGGGGTTTACGGCACCGGGGAGCTGTTTTTT.

The chain employs TRBV24-1 and TRBJ1-2; TRBD1 matches at 8 bases. The CDR3 extends over 16 amino acids. In germline, CDR1 is KGHDR, CDR2 SFDVKD. Trimming at V came to 3 bases and at J to 4 bases, leaving 9 bases not matched to a gene. CDR3 bases: TGTGCCACCAGTGATACGCAGGCAGGGGGCACCTATGGCTACACCTTC. Encoded protein: CATSDTQAGGTYGYTF.

The gene calls are TRBV9 and TRBJ1-1, with no clear D. Trimming stripped 0 bases from V and 7 bases from J, with 10 bases between. The germline CDR1 and CDR2 sequences are SGDLS and YYNGEE. The CDR3 is made up of 13 amino acids. The CDR3: CASSVDEGGEAFF. The CDR3 nucleotides are TGTGCCAGCAGCGTAGATGAAGGCGGTGAAGCTTTCTTT.

The genes are TRBV19 and TRBJ1-1; D not certain. The V and J ends lost 2 bases and 1 base respectively, with 5 bases between them. This CDR3 is built from 13 residues. The V gene's germline CDR1 is LNHDA and CDR2 SQIVND (reference sequence). CDR3 sequence: CASSITSNTEAFF. DNA for the CDR3: TGTGCCAGTAGTATAACCTCGAACACTGAAGCTTTCTTT.

This chain connects TRBV5-4 to TRBJ2-7; the D gene could be TRBD1 or TRBD2 (5 bases each). Trimming shortened V by 5 bases and J by 2 bases, and 11 bases separated the two germline ends. This CDR3 has 13 residues. CDR1 is SGHNT and CDR2 is YYREEE in the germline V gene (reference sequence). As DNA, the CDR3 is TGTGCCAGCAGACGGGACGGCCCCTACGAGCAGTACTTC. Amino acids: CASRRDGPYEQYF. The entire variable domain, with the rest obtained from reference TRBV5-4 and TRBJ2-7, is as follows: ETGVTQSPTHLIKTRGQQVTLRCSSQSGHNTVSWYQQALGQGPQFIFQYYREEENGRGNFPPRFSGLQFPNYSSELNVNALELDDSALYLCASRRDGPYEQYFGPGTRLTVT.

This chain connects TRBV2 to TRBJ2-3; 7 bases are shared with TRBD1. The CDR3 runs 14 residues. The V segment lost 9 bases and the J segment 0 bases; nucleotides outside the gene matches: 6. The germline V gene has CDR1 SNHLY and CDR2 FYNNEI. DNA of the CDR3: TGTGCCAGTAAGGGGGCGATCAGCACAGATACGCAGTATTTT. It is translated as CASKGAISTDTQYF. Using reference TRBV2 and TRBJ2-3 for the parts outside the CDR3, the full variable domain is EPEVTQTPSHQVTQMGQEVILRCVPISNHLYFYWYRQILGQKVEFLVSFYNNEISEKSEIFDDQFSVERPDGSNFTLKIRSTKLEDSAMYFCASKGAISTDTQYFGPGTRLTVL.

The chain joins TRBV30 to TRBJ1-6, with 8 bases aligning to TRBD1. This CDR3 is 15 amino acids long. Germline V CDR1 and CDR2: GTSNPN, SVGIG (reference sequence). V gave up 3 bases and J gave up 9 bases; unmatched junction bases: 10. CDR3 sequence (DNA): TGTGCCTGGAGGACGCAGGGGGCGGAGAGTTCACCCCTCCACTTT. This encodes CAWRTQGAESSPLHF. The full variable domain, in which reference TRBV30 and TRBJ1-6 provide the parts outside the CDR3, is SQTIHQWPATLVQPVGSPLSLECTVEGTSNPNLYWYRQAAGRGLQLLFYSVGIGQISSEVPQNLSASRPQDRQFILSSKKLLLSDSGFYLCAWRTQGAESSPLHFGNGTRLTVT.

This sequence joins TRBV7-9 and TRBJ1-1, with D possibly TRBD1 on 5 matching bases. Per the germline V gene, CDR1 is SEHNR and CDR2 is FQNEAQ (reference sequence). The CDR3 sequence is 15 residues long. V lost 0 bases and J 1 base, leaving 9 bases between the germline ends. The DNA of the CDR3 is TGTGCCAGCAGCTTAGCTGGCAGGGAGAACACTGAAGCTTTCTTT. Its translation: CASSLAGRENTEAFF.

This rearrangement joins TRBV6-1 to TRBJ1-5, with 7 nucleotides matching TRBD1. The CDR3 is made up of 15 amino acids. Germline CDR1 and CDR2: MNHNS and SASEGT. V lost 0 bases, J lost 7 bases, and 6 bases stayed unmatched. The DNA for the CDR3 is TGTGCCAGCAGTGAAGCTGGACAGGCCGGGCAGCCCCAGCATTTT. It codes for CASSEAGQAGQPQHF.

This chain joins TRBV19 and TRBJ1-2; D call uncertain. Trimming left V 4 bases short and J 8 bases short, with 14 bases between. Germline V CDR1 and CDR2: LNHDA, SQIVND (reference sequence). This CDR3 is built from 13 residues. The CDR3 sequence: CASSTTSGEGYTF. The CDR3 nucleotides read TGTGCCAGTAGTACAACGTCAGGAGAGGGCTACACCTTC.

This clone was seen only a few times. The CDR3, as DNA: TGTGCCAGCAGTAAGGGGGCCGGCAATCAGCCCCAGCATTTT. Translated, it gives CASSKGAGNQPQHF. This chain joins TRBV9 and TRBJ1-5; 7 positions match TRBD1. The V gene's germline CDR1 is SGDLS and CDR2 YYNGEE. The V gene end was trimmed by 5 bases and the J gene end by 2 bases; junction bases not matched to a gene: 4. The CDR3 is 14 residues long. The full variable domain, in which reference TRBV9 and TRBJ1-5 provide the parts outside the CDR3, is DSGVTQTPKHLITATGQRVTLRCSPRSGDLSVYWYQQSLDQGLQFLIQYYNGEERAKGNILERFSAQQFPDLHSELNLSSLELGDSALYFCASSKGAGNQPQHFGDGTRLSIL.